The 9 T cell receptor beta chains given below trace back to one sample, sequenced in a study of T cell responses to AZD1222 COVID-19 vaccine. Assay: immunoSEQ multiplex PCR; the TCRdb copy retains only in-frame clones and omits some. The sample consists of tens of thousands of clones, approximately 91% of them appearing once. Specimen: peripheral blood, collected 28 days after the second AZD1222 dose. These receptors were collected from an adult who received the AZD1222 COVID-19 vaccine.

V and J are TRBV7-8 and TRBJ1-2; 10 nucleotides align to TRBD1. Germline CDR1 reads SGHVS; CDR2 reads FQNEAQ. The CDR3 totals 18 residues. V trimming: 4 bases; J trimming: 4 bases; junction bases outside the gene matches: 15. The CDR3 spells CASSSSPGTGVEVYGYTF. The CDR3 coding sequence is TGTGCCAGCAGCTCAAGCCCCGGGACAGGGGTAGAAGTCTATGGCTACACCTTC.

The chain has TRBV6-5 and TRBJ2-7; D possibly corresponds to TRBD2 (6 bases). The germline CDR1 and CDR2 sequences are MNHEY and SVGAGI. The length of the CDR3 is 12 residues. Deletions cut 6 bases from V and 7 bases from J, with 13 bases between. The CDR3 reads CASRQQAGEQYF. The CDR3, as DNA: TGTGCCAGCAGGCAGCAGGCGGGAGAGCAGTACTTC.

This clone was seen just once. The chain couples TRBV5-1 to TRBJ2-5; 8 bases align to TRBD1. The CDR3 sequence is 13 residues long. V trimming: 5 bases; J trimming: 1 base; junction bases outside the gene matches: 1. Germline CDR1 reads SGHRS; CDR2 reads YFSETQ. The CDR3 DNA reads TGCGCCAGCAGGGGGACAGGCCAAGAGACCCAGTACTTC. Protein product: CASRGTGQETQYF.

This clone was detected only once. The chain couples TRBV15 to TRBJ2-7, with 7 positions matching TRBD1. Germline CDR1 is LNHNV and CDR2 is YYDKDF (reference sequence). Unmatched junction bases numbered 8, after V lost 4 bases and J lost 2 bases. The CDR3 runs 15 residues. CDR3 protein: CATSKYRDSPYEQYF. The CDR3 DNA reads TGTGCCACCAGCAAATACCGGGACAGTCCCTACGAGCAGTACTTC.

The chain joins TRBV19 to TRBJ2-7; D is uncertain. The germline V gene encodes CDR1 LNHDA and CDR2 SQIVND (reference sequence). V shed 6 bases and J shed 0 bases, with 12 bases lying between them. CDR3 size: 14 residues. The CDR3 protein is CASRGRPNSYEQYF. For the CDR3, the DNA is TGTGCCAGTAGGGGCAGGCCAAACTCCTACGAGCAGTACTTC.

The V and J genes are TRBV11-2 and TRBJ2-5; D possibly matches TRBD1 or TRBD2 (6 bases each). Trimming shortened V by 1 base and J by 5 bases, and 14 bases separated the two germline ends. Germline lookup yields CDR1 SGHAT and CDR2 FQNNGV. This CDR3 region has 15 residues. CDR3 region: CASSLGFGGQETQYF. The CDR3 DNA reads as TGTGCCAGCAGCTTAGGGTTTGGGGGGCAGGAGACCCAGTACTTC.

This clone occurred once. The chain joins TRBV18 to TRBJ1-3, with D possibly matching TRBD1 (6 bases). This CDR3 spans 14 amino acids. V lost 6 bases and J 3 bases, leaving 12 bases between the germline ends. Germline V lookup: CDR1 KGHSH, CDR2 LQKENI. The CDR3 is CASSPDSGGNTIYF. The CDR3 region has the DNA TGTGCCAGCTCGCCGGACAGCGGTGGAAACACCATATATTTT. The full variable domain, rest sourced from reference TRBV18 and TRBJ1-3, is NAGVMQNPRHLVRRRGQEARLRCSPMKGHSHVYWYRQLPEEGLKFMVYLQKENIIDESGMPKERFSAEFPKEGPSILRIQQVVRGDSAAYFCASSPDSGGNTIYFGEGSWLTVV.

The chain has TRBV5-6 and TRBJ1-6; D is possibly TRBD1 (6 bases). Trimming cost V 0 bases and J 14 bases, with 9 bases left between them. The CDR3 spans 12 residues. The germline V gene has CDR1 SGHDT and CDR2 YYEEEE. CDR3 coding DNA: TGTGCCAGCAGCTTGGACAGGGAGGCCCTCCACTTT. Encoded protein: CASSLDREALHF.

This chain connects TRBV3-1 (or the pseudogene TRBV3-2) to TRBJ1-1, with TRBD1 identical over 8 bases. CDR1 and CDR2 from the germline V gene are LGHDT and YNNKEL (reference sequence). The CDR3 spans 14 residues. With 4 bases clipped from V and 3 bases from J, the junction kept 4 bases outside the gene matches. CDR3 sequence: CASSPGGGYTEAFF. CDR3 nucleotides: TGTGCCAGCAGCCCAGGGGGCGGGTACACTGAAGCTTTCTTT.